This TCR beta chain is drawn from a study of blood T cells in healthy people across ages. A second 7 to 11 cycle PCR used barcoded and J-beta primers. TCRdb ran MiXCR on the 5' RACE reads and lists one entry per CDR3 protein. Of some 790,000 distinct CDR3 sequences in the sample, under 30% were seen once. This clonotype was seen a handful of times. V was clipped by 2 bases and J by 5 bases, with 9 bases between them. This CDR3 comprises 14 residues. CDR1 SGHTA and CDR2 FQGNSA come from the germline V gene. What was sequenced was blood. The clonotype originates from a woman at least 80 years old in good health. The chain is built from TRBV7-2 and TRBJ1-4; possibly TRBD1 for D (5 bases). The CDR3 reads CASSLFGQNEKLFF. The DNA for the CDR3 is TGTGCCAGCAGCTTATTCGGACAAAATGAAAAACTGTTTTTT.